The present T cell receptor beta chain was sequenced within a study of T cell repertoires in cytomegalovirus infection. TCRdb passed the reads through MiXCR, listing each CDR3 protein once. This sample has around 270,000 distinct CDR3 sequences; 8% to 9.5% occur once, and the top ten carry about 15%. Ten or more counts support this clonotype. Its antigen is not identified. Study findings and constraints: Dominating the ex vivo response were HLA-C-restricted CMV-specific TCR beta clonotypes.

Germline assignment: CDR1 SGHVS and CDR2 FNYEAQ. V shed 5 bases and J shed 0 bases, with 24 bases lying between them. This CDR3 comprises 19 residues. The TCR comes from a human donor in good health (CMV status not recorded). Some clones in this sample may be carry-over from other donors' samples. The rearrangement links TRBV7-6 to TRBJ2-3; D might be TRBD2 (5 bases). The sample was PBMCs. CDR3 sequence: CASSPRGRIRASSTDTQYF. The CDR3 nucleotides are TGTGCCAGCAGCCCCCGAGGGCGGATTAGAGCGTCTAGCACAGATACGCAGTATTTT.